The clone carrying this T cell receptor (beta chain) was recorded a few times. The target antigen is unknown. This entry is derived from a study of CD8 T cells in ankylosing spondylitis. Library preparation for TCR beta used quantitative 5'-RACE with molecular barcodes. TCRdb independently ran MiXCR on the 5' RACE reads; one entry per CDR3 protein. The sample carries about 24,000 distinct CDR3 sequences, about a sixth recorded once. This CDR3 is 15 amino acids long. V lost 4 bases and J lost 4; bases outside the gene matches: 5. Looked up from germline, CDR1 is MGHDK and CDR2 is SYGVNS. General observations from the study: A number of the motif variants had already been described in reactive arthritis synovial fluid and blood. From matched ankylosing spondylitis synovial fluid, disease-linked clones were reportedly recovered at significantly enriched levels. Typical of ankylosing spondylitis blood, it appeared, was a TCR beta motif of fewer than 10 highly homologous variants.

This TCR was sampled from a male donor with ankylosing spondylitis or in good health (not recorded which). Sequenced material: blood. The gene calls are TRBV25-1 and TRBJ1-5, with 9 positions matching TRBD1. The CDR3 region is CASSASGQGNQPQHF. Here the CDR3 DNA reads TGTGCCAGCAGTGCCTCAGGACAGGGGAATCAGCCCCAGCATTTT. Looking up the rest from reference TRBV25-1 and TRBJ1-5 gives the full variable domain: EADIYQTPRYLVIGTGKKITLECSQTMGHDKMYWYQQDPGMELHLIHYSYGVNSTEKGDLSSESTVSRIRTEHFPLTLESARPSHTSQYLCASSASGQGNQPQHFGDGTRLSIL.